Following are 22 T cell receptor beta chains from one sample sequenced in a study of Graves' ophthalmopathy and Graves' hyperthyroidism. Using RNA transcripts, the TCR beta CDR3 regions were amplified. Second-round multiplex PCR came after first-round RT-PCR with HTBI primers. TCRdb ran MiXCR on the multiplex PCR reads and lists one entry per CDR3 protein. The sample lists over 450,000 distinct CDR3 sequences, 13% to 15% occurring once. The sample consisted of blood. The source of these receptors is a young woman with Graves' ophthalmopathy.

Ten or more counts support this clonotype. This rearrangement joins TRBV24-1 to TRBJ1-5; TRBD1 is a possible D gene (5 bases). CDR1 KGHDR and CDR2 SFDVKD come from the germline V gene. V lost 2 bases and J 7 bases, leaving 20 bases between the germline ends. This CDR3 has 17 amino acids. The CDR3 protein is CATSDSEGRAGNQPQHF. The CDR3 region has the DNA TGTGCCACCAGTGATTCTGAGGGCAGGGCCGGGAACCAGCCCCAGCATTTT.

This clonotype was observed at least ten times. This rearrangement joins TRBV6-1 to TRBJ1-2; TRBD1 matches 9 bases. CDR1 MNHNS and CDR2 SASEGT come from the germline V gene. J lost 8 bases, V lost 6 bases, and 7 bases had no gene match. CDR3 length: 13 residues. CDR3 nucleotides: TGTGCCAGCAGCCCCGGACAGGGGCTGGGCTACACCTTC. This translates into CASSPGQGLGYTF.

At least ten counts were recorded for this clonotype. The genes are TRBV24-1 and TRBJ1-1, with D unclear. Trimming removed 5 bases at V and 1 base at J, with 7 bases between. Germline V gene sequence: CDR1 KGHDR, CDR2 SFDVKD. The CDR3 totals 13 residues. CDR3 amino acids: CATSVAENTEAFF. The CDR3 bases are TGTGCCACCAGTGTTGCGGAGAACACTGAAGCTTTCTTT.

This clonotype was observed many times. The CDR3 sequence: CASSIGFGQKFYEQYF. DNA of the CDR3: TGTGCCAGTAGTATAGGCTTCGGACAGAAGTTCTACGAGCAGTACTTC. The rearrangement links TRBV19 to TRBJ2-7, with D perhaps matching TRBD1 (6 bases). V was shortened by 1 base and J by 3 bases, with 16 bases between the two germline ends. This CDR3 has 16 residues. Looked up from germline, CDR1 is LNHDA and CDR2 is SQIVND (reference sequence).

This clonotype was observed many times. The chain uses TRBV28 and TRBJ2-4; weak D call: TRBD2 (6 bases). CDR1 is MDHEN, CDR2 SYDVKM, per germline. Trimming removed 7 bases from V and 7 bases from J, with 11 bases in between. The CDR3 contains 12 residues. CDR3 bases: TGTGCCAGCACGGCGGGGCGGAACATTCAGTACTTC. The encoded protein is CASTAGRNIQYF.

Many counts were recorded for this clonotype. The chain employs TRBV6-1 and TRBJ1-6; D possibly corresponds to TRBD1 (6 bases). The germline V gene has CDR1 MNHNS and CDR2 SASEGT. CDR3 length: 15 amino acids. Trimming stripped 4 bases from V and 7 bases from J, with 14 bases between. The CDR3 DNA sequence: TGTGCCAGCAGTGCCAGCTATAGGGGGAATTCACCCCTCCACTTT. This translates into CASSASYRGNSPLHF.

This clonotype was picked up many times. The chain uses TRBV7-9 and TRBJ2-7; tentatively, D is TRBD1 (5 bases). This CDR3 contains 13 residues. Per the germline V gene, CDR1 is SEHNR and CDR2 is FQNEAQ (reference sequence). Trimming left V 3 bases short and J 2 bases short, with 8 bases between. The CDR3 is CASSFDSAYEQYF. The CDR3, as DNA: TGTGCCAGCAGCTTCGACAGTGCCTACGAGCAGTACTTC. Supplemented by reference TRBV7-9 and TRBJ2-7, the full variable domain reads DTGVSQNPRHKITKRGQNVTFRCDPISEHNRLYWYRQTLGQGPEFLTYFQNEAQLEKSRLLSDRFSAERPKGSFSTLEIQRTEQGDSAMYLCASSFDSAYEQYFGPGTRLTVT.

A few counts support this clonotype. In nucleotides, the CDR3 is TGTGCCAGCAGCCCCGGCGGGGGGGAAGACGAGCAGTACTTC. It yields the protein CASSPGGGEDEQYF. The J gene is TRBJ2-7, the V gene TRBV4-2; TRBD2 matches 9 bases. The germline V gene encodes CDR1 LGHNA and CDR2 YNFKEQ. The V segment lost 4 bases and the J segment 5 bases; nucleotides outside the gene matches: 6. The CDR3 has 14 amino acids.

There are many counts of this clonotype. The CDR3 spells CASSQDVSYEQYF. In DNA form, the CDR3 reads TGCGCCAGCAGCCAAGATGTCTCCTACGAGCAGTACTTC. The J gene is TRBJ2-7, the V gene TRBV4-1; D remains ambiguous. The CDR3 has 13 amino acids. The V end lost 0 bases, the J end lost 0 bases, and 3 bases lay between the germline ends. Germline CDR1 and CDR2: MGHRA and YSYEKL.

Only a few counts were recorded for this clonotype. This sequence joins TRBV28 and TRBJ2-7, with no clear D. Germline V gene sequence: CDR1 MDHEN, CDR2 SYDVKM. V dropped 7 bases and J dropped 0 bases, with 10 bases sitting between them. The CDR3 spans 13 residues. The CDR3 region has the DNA TGTGCCAGCACCCGGCCCAGCTCCTACGAGCAGTACTTC. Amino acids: CASTRPSSYEQYF.

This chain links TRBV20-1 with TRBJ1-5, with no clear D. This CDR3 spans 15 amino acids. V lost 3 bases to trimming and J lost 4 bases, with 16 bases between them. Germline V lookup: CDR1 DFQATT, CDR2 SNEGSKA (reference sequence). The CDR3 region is CSARRSGSSNQPQHF. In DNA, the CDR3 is TGCAGTGCTAGGCGCTCTGGGTCCTCTAATCAGCCCCAGCATTTT.

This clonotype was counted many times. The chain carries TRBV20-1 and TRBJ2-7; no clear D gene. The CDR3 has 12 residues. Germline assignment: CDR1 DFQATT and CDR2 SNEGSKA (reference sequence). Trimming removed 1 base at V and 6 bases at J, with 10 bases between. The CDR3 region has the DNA TGCAGTGCTAGAGGGAGAGTAGGCGAGCAGTACTTC. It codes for CSARGRVGEQYF.

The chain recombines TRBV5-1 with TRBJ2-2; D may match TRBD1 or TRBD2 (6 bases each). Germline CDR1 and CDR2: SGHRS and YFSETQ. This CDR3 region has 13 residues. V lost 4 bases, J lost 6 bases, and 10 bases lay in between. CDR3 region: CASSPRGAGELFF. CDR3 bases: TGCGCCAGCAGCCCAAGGGGGGCCGGGGAGCTGTTTTTT. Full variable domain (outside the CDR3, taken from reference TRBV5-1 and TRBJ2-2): KAGVTQTPRYLIKTRGQQVTLSCSPISGHRSVSWYQQTPGQGLQFLFEYFSETQRNKGNFPGRFSGRQFSNSRSEMNVSTLELGDSALYLCASSPRGAGELFFGEGSRLTVL.

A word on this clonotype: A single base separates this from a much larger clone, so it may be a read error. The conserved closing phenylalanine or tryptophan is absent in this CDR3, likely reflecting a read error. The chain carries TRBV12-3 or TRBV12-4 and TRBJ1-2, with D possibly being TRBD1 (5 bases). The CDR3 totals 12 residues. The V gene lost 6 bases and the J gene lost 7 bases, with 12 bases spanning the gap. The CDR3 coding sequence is TGTGCCAGCAGACAGGTCTTGGGTGGCTACACCGTC. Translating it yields CASRQVLGGYTV.

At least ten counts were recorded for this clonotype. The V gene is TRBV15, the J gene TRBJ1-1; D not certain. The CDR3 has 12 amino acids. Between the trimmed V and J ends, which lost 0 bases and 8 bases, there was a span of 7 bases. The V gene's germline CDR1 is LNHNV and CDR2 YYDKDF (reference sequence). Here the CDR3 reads CATSRDQQEAFF. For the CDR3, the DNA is TGTGCCACCAGCAGAGATCAACAGGAAGCTTTCTTT. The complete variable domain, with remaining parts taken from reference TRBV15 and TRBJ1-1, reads DAMVIQNPRYQVTQFGKPVTLSCSQTLNHNVMYWYQQKSSQAPKLLFHYYDKDFNNEADTPDNFQSRRPNTSFCFLDIRSPGLGDTAMYLCATSRDQQEAFFGQGTRLTVV.

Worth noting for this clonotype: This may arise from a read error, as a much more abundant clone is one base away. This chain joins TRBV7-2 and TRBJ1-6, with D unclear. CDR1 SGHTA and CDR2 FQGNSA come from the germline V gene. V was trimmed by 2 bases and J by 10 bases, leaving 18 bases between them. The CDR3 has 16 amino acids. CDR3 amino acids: CASSLMVSPVGSPLHF. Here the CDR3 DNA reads TGTGCCAGCAGCTTAATGGTATCCCCAGTAGGGTCACCCCTCCACTTT.

The CDR3 region has the DNA TGTGCCAGTACCTCGTTCGGCGGGAGTTCCTACGAGCAGTACTTC. It specifies CASTSFGGSSYEQYF. This sequence joins TRBV6-2 or TRBV6-3 and TRBJ2-7, with 7 bases that match TRBD2. V shed 9 bases, J shed 1 base, and the junction held 12 bases outside the gene matches. The germline gives CDR1 MNHEY, CDR2 SVGEGT. This CDR3 has 15 residues.

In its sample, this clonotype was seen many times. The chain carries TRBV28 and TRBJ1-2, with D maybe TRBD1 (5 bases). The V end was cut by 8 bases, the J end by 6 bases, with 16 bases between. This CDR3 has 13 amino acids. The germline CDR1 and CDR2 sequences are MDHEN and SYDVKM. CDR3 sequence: CASGADTWDGYTF. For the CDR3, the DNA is TGTGCCAGCGGCGCGGACACTTGGGATGGCTACACCTTC.

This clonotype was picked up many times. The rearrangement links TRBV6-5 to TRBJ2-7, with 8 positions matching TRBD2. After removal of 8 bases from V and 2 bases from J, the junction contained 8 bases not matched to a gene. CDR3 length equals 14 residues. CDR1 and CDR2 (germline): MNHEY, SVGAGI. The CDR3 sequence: CASSTGGGAYEQYF. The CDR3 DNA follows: TGTGCCAGCTCCACCGGGGGGGGAGCCTACGAGCAGTACTTC.

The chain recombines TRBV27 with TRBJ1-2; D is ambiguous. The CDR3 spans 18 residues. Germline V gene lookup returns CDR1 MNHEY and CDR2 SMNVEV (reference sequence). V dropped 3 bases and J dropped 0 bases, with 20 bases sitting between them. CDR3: CASSFSRAGKKANYGYTF. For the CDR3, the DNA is TGTGCCAGCAGTTTCTCGAGAGCCGGAAAAAAAGCTAACTATGGCTACACCTTC.

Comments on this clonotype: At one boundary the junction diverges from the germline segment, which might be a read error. As DNA, the CDR3 is TGTGCCATCAGTGAGTCAAGGCAGGGGTTCGAGCAGTACTTC. This encodes CAISESRQGFEQYF. V usage is TRBV12-3 or TRBV12-4 and J usage is TRBJ2-7; D perhaps matches TRBD1 (6 bases). This CDR3 spans 14 amino acids.

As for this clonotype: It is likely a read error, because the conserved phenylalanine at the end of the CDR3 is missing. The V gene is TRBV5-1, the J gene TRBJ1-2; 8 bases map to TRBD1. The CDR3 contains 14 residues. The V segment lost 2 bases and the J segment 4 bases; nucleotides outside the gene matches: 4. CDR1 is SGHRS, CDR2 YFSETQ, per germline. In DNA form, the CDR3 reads TGCGCCAGCAGCTTAGGACAGGGAATCTATGGCTACACCTCC. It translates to CASSLGQGIYGYTS.